This record looks at one T cell receptor beta chain sequence and its context. The antigen remains unidentified. These data belong to a study of cytomegalovirus exposure and HLA in healthy donors. Study-wide points: According to reports, the classifier identified cytomegalovirus status with high specificity and sensitivity.

Produced via immunoSEQ multiplex PCR; TCRdb's table is partial and in-frame only. The sample consists of 150,000 to 200,000 clones, around 89% of them appearing once. Unmatched junction bases numbered 9, after V lost 5 bases and J lost 4 bases. The CDR3 sequence is 15 residues long. CDR1 and CDR2 (germline): SEHNR, FQNEAQ (reference sequence). The chain links TRBV7-9 to TRBJ2-7; 9 nucleotides match TRBD2. The TCR comes from a man between 18 and 35 years old in good health and CMV-seronegative. The sample comprised PBMCs. CDR3 coding DNA: TGTGCCAGCAGCCCGCTGGGCGGGAGGGTTTACGAGCAGTACTTC. Translated: CASSPLGGRVYEQYF.